This T cell receptor beta chain is drawn from a study of patients and donors after allogeneic stem cell transplantation. TCRdb re-called the RT-PCR reads with MiXCR, one entry per CDR3 protein. Among roughly 140,000 distinct CDR3 sequences listed, about a third were seen once. Germline V gives CDR1 MGHDK, CDR2 SYGVNS. The CDR3 runs to 13 residues. Between the trimmed V and J ends, which lost 7 bases and 0 bases, there was a span of 10 bases. The material sequenced was blood, either unsorted or a sorted T cell fraction (not recorded which). The chain joins TRBV25-1 to TRBJ2-7; D is perhaps TRBD1 (6 bases). The receptor's source is a human donor who was either an allogeneic HSCT recipient or a stem cell or donor lymphocyte infusion donor (not recorded which). It is not recorded whose cells these are; they may come from a transplant donor. This CDR3 reads CASKGQHSYEQYF. For the CDR3, the DNA is TGTGCCAGCAAAGGACAGCACTCCTACGAGCAGTACTTC.